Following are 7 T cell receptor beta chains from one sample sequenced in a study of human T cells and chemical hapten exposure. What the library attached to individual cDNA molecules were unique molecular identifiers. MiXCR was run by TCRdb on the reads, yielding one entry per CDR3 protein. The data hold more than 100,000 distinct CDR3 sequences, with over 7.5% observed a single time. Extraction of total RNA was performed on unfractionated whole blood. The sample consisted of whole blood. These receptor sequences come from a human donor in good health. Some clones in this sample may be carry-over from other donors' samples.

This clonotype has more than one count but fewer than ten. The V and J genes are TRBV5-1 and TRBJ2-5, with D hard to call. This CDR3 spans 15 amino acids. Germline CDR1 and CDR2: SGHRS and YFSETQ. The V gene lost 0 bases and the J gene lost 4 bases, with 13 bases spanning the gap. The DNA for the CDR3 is TGCGCCAGCAGCTTGGCTTCGGTCCGCGGAGAGACCCAGTACTTC. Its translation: CASSLASVRGETQYF.

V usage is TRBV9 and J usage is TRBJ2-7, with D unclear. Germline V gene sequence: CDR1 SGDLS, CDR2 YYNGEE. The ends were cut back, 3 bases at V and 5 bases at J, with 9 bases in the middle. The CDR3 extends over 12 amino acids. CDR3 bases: TGTGCCAGCAGCGAGGGCGGCCACGAGCAGTACTTC. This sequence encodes CASSEGGHEQYF.

The CDR3 DNA is TGTGCCAGTAGTATAAAGGCGGTCAGTGGCACTGAAGCTTTCTTT. Its translation is CASSIKAVSGTEAFF. The rearrangement links TRBV19 to TRBJ1-1; no clear D gene. The CDR3 loop spans 15 amino acids. CDR1 is LNHDA, CDR2 SQIVND, per germline (reference sequence). The V end lost 2 bases, the J end lost 4 bases, and 14 bases lay between the germline ends. The variable domain in full, completed from reference TRBV19 and TRBJ1-1, reads DGGITQSPKYLFRKEGQNVTLSCEQNLNHDAMYWYRQDPGQGLRLIYYSQIVNDFQKGDIAEGYSVSREKKESFPLTVTSAQKNPTAFYLCASSIKAVSGTEAFFGQGTRLTVV.

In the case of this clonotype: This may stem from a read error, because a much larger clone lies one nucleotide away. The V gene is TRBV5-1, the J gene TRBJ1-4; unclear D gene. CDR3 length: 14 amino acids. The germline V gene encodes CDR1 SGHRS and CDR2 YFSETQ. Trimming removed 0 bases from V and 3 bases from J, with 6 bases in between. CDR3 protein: CASSLVQPNEKLFF. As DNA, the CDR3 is TGCGCCAGCAGCTTGGTGCAGCCTAATGAAAAACTGTTTTTT. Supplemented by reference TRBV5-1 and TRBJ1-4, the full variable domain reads KAGVTQTPRYLIKTRGQQVTLSCSPISGHRSVSWYQQTPGQGLQFLFEYFSETQRNKGNFPGRFSGRQFSNSRSEMNVSTLELGDSALYLCASSLVQPNEKLFFGSGTQLSVL.

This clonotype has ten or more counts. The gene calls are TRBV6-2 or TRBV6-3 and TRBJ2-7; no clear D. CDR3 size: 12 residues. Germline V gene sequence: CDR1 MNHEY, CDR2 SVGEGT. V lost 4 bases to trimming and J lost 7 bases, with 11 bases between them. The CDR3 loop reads CASSSIIKEQYF. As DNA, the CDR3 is TGTGCCAGCAGTTCGATTATTAAAGAGCAGTACTTC.

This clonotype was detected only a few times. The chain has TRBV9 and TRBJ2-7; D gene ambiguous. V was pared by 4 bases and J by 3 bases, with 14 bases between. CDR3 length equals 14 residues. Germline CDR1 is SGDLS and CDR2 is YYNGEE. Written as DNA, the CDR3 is TGTGCCAGCAGCCCAAACAGCAACGACTACGAGCAGTACTTC. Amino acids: CASSPNSNDYEQYF. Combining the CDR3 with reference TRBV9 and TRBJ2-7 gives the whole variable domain DSGVTQTPKHLITATGQRVTLRCSPRSGDLSVYWYQQSLDQGLQFLIQYYNGEERAKGNILERFSAQQFPDLHSELNLSSLELGDSALYFCASSPNSNDYEQYFGPGTRLTVT.

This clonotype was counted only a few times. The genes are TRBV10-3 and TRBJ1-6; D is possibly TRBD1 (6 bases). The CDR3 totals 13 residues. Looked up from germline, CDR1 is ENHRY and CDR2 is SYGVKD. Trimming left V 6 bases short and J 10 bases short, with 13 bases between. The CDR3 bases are TGTGCCATCAGGACAGGTGTAGACTCACCCCTCCACTTT. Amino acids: CAIRTGVDSPLHF.